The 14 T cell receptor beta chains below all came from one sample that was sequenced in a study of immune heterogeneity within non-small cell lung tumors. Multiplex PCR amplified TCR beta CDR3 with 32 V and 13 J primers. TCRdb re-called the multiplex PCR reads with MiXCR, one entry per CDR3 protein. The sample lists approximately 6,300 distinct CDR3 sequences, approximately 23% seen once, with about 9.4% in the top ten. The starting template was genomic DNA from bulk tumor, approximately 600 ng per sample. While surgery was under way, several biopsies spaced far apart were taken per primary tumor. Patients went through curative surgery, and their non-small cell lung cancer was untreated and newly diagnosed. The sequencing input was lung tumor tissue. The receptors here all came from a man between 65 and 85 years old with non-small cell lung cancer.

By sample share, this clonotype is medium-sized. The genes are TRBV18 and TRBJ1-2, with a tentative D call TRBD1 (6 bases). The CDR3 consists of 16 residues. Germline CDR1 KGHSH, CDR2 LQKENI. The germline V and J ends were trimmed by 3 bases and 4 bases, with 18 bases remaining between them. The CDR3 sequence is CASSPEGSTGSYGYTF. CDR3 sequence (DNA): TGTGCCAGCTCACCCGAGGGATCGACAGGTAGCTATGGCTACACCTTC.

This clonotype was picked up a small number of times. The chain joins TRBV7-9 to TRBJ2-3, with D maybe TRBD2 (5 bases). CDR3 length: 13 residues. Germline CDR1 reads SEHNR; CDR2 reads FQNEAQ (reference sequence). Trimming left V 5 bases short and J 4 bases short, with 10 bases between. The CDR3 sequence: CASSPSDSDTQYF. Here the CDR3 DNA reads TGTGCCAGCAGCCCCTCGGACTCAGATACGCAGTATTTT.

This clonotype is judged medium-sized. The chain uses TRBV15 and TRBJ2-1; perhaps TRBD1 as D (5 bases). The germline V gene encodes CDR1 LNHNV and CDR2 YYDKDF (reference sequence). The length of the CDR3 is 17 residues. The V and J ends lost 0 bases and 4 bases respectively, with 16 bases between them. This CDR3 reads CATSRESRGPVYNEQFF. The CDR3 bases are TGTGCCACCAGCAGAGAATCAAGGGGCCCCGTTTACAATGAGCAGTTCTTC.

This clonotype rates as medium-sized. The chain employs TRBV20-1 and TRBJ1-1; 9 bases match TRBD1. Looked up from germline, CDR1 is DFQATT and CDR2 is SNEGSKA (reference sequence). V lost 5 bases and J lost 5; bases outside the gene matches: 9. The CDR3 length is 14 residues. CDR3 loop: CSALRGQGGTEAFF. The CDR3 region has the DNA TGCAGTGCTTTACGGGGACAGGGAGGTACTGAAGCTTTCTTT.

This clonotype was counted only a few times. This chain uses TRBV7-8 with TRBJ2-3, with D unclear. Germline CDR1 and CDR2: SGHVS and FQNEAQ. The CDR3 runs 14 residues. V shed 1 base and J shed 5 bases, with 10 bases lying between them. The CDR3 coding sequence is TGTGCCAGCAGCTTAGGGGGAACACAAGATACGCAGTATTTT. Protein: CASSLGGTQDTQYF.

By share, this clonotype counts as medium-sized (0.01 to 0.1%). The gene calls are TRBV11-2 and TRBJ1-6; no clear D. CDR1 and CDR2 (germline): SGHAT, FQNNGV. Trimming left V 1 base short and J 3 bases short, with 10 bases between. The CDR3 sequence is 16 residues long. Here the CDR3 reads CASSLGTHVYNSPLHF. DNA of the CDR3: TGTGCCAGCAGCTTAGGGACTCATGTCTATAATTCACCCCTCCACTTT.

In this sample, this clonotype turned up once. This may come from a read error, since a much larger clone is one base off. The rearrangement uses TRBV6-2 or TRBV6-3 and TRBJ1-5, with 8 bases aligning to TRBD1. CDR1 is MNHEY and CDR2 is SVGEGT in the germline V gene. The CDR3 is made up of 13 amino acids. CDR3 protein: CASSGQEVQPRHF. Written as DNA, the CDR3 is TGTGCCAGCTCGGGACAGGAGGTTCAGCCCCGGCATTTT.

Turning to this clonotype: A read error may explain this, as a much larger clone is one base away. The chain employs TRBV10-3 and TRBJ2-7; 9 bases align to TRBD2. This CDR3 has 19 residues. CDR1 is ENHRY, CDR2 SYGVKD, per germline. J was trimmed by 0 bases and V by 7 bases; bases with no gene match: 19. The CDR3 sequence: CAIIEASGDHSSSSYEQYF. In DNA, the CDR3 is TGTGCCATCATAGAGGCTAGCGGGGATCATTCTTCTAGCTCCTACGAGCAGTACTTC.

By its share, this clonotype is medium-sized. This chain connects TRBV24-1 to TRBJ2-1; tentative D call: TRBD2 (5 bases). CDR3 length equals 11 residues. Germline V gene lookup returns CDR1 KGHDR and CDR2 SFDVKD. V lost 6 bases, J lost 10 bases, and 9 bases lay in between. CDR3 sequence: CATSIGGEQFF. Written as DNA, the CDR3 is TGTGCCACCAGTATCGGCGGGGAGCAGTTCTTC.

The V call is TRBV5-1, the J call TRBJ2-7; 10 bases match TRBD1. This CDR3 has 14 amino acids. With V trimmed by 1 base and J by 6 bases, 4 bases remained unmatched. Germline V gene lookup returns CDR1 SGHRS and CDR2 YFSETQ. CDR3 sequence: CASSLSGQGTEQYF. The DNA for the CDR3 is TGCGCCAGCAGCTTGTCGGGACAGGGGACCGAGCAGTACTTC. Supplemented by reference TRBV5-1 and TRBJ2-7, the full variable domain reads KAGVTQTPRYLIKTRGQQVTLSCSPISGHRSVSWYQQTPGQGLQFLFEYFSETQRNKGNFPGRFSGRQFSNSRSEMNVSTLELGDSALYLCASSLSGQGTEQYFGPGTRLTVT.

The CDR3 nucleotides read TGTGCCACCAGCAAGGGTTCTAGCGGGATTAATGAGCAGTTCTTC. It specifies CATSKGSSGINEQFF. The V and J genes are TRBV15 and TRBJ2-1; 9 nucleotides agree with TRBD2. J lost 7 bases, V lost 4 bases, and 8 bases had no gene match. CDR3 length: 15 amino acids. Germline values: CDR1 LNHNV, CDR2 YYDKDF (reference sequence).

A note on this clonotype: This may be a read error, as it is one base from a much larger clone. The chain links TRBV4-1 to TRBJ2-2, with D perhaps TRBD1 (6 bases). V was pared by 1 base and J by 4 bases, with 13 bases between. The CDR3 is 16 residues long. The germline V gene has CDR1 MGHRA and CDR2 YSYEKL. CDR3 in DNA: TGCGCCAGCAGCCAAGTGACAGGATGGGGCACCGGGGAGCTGTTTTTT. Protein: CASSQVTGWGTGELFF.

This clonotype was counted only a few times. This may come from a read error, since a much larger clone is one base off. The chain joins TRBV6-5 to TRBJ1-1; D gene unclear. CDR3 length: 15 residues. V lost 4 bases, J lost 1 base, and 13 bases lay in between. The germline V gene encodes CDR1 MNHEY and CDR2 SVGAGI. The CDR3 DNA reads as TGTGCCAGCAGTTGCCGCAGTTTACGGAACACTGAAGCTTTCTTT. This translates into CASSCRSLRNTEAFF.

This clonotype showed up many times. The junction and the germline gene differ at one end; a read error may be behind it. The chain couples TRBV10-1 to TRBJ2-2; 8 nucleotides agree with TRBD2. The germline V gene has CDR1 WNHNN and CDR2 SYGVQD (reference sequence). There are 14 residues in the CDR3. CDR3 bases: TGCGCCAGCAGTGCCGGGAGGGACACCCGGGAGCTGTTTTTT. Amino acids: CASSAGRDTRELFF.